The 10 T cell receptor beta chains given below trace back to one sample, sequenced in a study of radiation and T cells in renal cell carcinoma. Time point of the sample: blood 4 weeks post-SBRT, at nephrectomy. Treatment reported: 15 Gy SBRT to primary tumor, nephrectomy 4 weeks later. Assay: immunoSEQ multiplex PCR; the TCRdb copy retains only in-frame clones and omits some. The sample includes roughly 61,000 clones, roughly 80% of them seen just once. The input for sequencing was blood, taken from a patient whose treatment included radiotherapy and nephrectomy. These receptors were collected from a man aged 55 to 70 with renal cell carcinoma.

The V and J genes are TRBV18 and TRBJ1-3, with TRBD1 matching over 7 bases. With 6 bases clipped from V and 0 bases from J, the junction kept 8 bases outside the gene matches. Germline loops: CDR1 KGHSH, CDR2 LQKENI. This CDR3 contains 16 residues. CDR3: CASSSRGQSSGNTIYF. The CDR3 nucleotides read TGTGCCAGCTCCTCACGGGGACAGAGCTCTGGAAACACCATATATTTT.

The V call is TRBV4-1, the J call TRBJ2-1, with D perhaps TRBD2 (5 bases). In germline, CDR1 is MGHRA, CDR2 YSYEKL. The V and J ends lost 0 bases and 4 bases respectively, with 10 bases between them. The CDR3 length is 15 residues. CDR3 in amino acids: CASSQEGPGYNEQFF. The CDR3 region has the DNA TGCGCCAGCAGCCAAGAAGGCCCGGGATACAATGAGCAGTTCTTC.

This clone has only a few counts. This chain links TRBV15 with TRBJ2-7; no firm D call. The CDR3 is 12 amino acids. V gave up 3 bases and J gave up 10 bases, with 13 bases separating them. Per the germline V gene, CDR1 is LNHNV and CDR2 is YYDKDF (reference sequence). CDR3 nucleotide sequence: TGTGCCACCAGCAGGGATGCCAAGACTCAGTACTTC. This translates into CATSRDAKTQYF.

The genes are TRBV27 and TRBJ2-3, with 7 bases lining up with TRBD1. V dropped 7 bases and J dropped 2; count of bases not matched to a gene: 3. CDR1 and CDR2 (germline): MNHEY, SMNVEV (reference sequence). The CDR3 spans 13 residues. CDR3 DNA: TGTGCCAGCAAAGGGACAGTCACAGATACGCAGTATTTT. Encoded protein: CASKGTVTDTQYF.

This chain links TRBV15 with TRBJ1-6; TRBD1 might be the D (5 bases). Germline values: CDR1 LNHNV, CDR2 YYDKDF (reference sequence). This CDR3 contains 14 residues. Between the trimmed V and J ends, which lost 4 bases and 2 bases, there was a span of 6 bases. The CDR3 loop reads CATSTGTYNSPLHF. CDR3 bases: TGTGCCACCAGCACAGGGACCTATAATTCACCCCTCCACTTT. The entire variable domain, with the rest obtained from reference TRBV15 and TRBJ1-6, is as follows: DAMVIQNPRYQVTQFGKPVTLSCSQTLNHNVMYWYQQKSSQAPKLLFHYYDKDFNNEADTPDNFQSRRPNTSFCFLDIRSPGLGDTAMYLCATSTGTYNSPLHFGNGTRLTVT.

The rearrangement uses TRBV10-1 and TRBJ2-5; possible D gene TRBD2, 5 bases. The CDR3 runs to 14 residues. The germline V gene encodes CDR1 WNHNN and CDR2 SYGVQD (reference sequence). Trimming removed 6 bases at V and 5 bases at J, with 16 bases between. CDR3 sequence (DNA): TGCGCCAGCAGCCAAGGACTTCGTGAGGAGACCCAGTACTTC. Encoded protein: CASSQGLREETQYF.

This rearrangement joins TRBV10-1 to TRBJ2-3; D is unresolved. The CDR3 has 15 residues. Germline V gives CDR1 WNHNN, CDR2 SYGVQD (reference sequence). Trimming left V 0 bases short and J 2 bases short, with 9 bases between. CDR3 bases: TGCGCCAGCAGTGAGTCCCCCTATTTCACAGATACGCAGTATTTT. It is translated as CASSESPYFTDTQYF.

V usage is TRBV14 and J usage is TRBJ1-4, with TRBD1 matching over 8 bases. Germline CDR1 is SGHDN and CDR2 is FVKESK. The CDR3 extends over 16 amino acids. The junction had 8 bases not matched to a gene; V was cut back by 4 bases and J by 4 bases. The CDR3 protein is CASSRGQGQVNEKLFF. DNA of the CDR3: TGTGCCAGCAGCCGAGGACAGGGACAGGTTAATGAAAAACTGTTTTTT.

The CDR3 nucleotides are TGTGCCACCAGCAGAGATGGAGGCAGCCTCTCCTACGAGCAGTACGTC. It is translated as CATSRDGGSLSYEQYV. This sequence joins TRBV15 and TRBJ2-7, with D possibly TRBD2 on 5 matching bases. This CDR3 contains 16 residues. Trimming removed 0 bases at V and 0 bases at J, with 12 bases between. CDR1 and CDR2 from the germline V gene are LNHNV and YYDKDF (reference sequence).

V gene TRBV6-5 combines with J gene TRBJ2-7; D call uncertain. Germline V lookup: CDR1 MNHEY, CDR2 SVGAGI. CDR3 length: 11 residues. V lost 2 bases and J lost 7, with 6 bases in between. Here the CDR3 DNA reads TGTGCCAGCAGTTACAACCGGGAGCAGTACTTC. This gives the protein CASSYNREQYF.